The 11 T cell receptor beta chains below come from one sample, sequenced in a study of PD-1 blockade in classical Hodgkin lymphoma. Regarding time point: cycle 4 day 1 (C4D1), after 5 to 7 weeks of nivolumab. Every single patient, without exception, relapsed after autologous stem cell transplantation, and brentuximab vedotin exposure varied. TCRdb keeps only in-frame clones here, not all; method: immunoSEQ multiplex PCR. Of more than 90,000 clones in the sample, around 80% are singletons; the top ten hold approximately 9%. The specimen comprised peripheral blood mononuclear cells (PBMCs), sampled before the fourth cycle of nivolumab. These TCRs come from a human donor with classical Hodgkin lymphoma.

CDR3 bases: TGTGCCAGCAGAACACCGGGACAGGGAACAGATACGCAGTATTTT. Translated, it gives CASRTPGQGTDTQYF. This rearrangement joins TRBV7-2 to TRBJ2-3; 9 nucleotides line up with TRBD1. Unmatched junction bases numbered 7, after V lost 6 bases and J lost 3 bases. The CDR3 extends over 15 amino acids. Germline CDR1 SGHTA, CDR2 FQGNSA.

The chain carries TRBV27 and TRBJ2-7; 14 bases fit TRBD2. Germline trimming cut 4 bases from V and 3 bases from J; bases unmatched to any gene: 2. The CDR3 has 15 residues. CDR1 is MNHEY and CDR2 is SMNVEV in the germline V gene (reference sequence). CDR3 sequence: CASSWTSGRFYEQYF. The CDR3 DNA reads TGTGCCAGCAGTTGGACTAGCGGGAGGTTCTACGAGCAGTACTTC.

This chain links TRBV5-1 with TRBJ1-4; D uncertain. Trimming cost V 5 bases and J 5 bases, with 13 bases left between them. The CDR3 is made up of 14 amino acids. Germline loops: CDR1 SGHRS, CDR2 YFSETQ. This CDR3 is CASSDAAGNEKLFF. The CDR3 DNA reads TGCGCCAGCAGTGATGCGGCGGGAAATGAAAAACTGTTTTTT.

This chain links TRBV5-6 with TRBJ2-5; D tentatively fits TRBD1 or TRBD2 (6 bases each). This CDR3 is built from 15 residues. V dropped 4 bases and J dropped 5 bases, with 18 bases sitting between them. CDR1 SGHDT and CDR2 YYEEEE come from the germline V gene. The CDR3 coding sequence is TGTGCCAGCAGCCTACAGGGCGGGGCCAGGGAGACCCAGTACTTC. This codes for CASSLQGGARETQYF.

The chain carries TRBV9 and TRBJ2-7; TRBD1 might be the D (5 bases). The CDR3 runs to 13 residues. With 4 bases removed from V and 5 bases from J, the gap between germline ends came to 13 bases. Germline V gene data show CDR1 as SGDLS and CDR2 as YYNGEE. Here the CDR3 DNA reads TGTGCCAGCAGCCAGCTCGGCAGGGACGAGCAGTACTTC. The encoded protein is CASSQLGRDEQYF.

The gene calls are TRBV6-7 and TRBJ2-7, with 7 bases identical to TRBD2. TRBV6-7 counts as an open reading frame of uncertain function. This CDR3 is 16 amino acids long. The ends lost 4 bases at V and 3 bases at J; junction bases unmatched: 12. DNA of the CDR3: TGTGCCAGCAGTTCTCGGGGGAGGGTAGGTGACTACGAGCAGTACTTC. Protein: CASSSRGRVGDYEQYF.

CDR3 region: CASSPLTGVRDTQYF. The CDR3 DNA is TGTGCCAGCAGTCCTCTGACAGGGGTCCGGGATACGCAGTATTTT. The chain combines TRBV28 with TRBJ2-3, with 8 bases fitting TRBD1. Germline trimming cut 5 bases from V and 6 bases from J; bases unmatched to any gene: 10. Germline V lookup: CDR1 MDHEN, CDR2 SYDVKM. CDR3 length: 15 residues.

The genes are TRBV7-2 and TRBJ1-1, with D tentatively TRBD1 (6 bases). Germline V CDR1 and CDR2: SGHTA, FQGNSA. Trimming cost V 3 bases and J 7 bases, with 15 bases left between them. The CDR3 contains 14 residues. The CDR3 DNA follows: TGTGCCAGCAGCTTCGGTTTAGGACAGTTTGAAGCTTTCTTT. Its translation: CASSFGLGQFEAFF. Based on the CDR3 plus reference TRBV7-2 and TRBJ1-1, the full variable domain is GAGVSQSPSNKVTEKGKDVELRCDPISGHTALYWYRQSLGQGLEFLIYFQGNSAPDKSGLPSDRFSAERTGGSVSTLTIQRTQQEDSAVYLCASSFGLGQFEAFFGQGTRLTVV.

CDR3 in DNA: TGTGCCAGCAGCTTCTCCGGGACTAGCACAGATACGCAGTATTTT. Residues: CASSFSGTSTDTQYF. The chain has TRBV11-2 and TRBJ2-3; D is perhaps TRBD2 (6 bases). The CDR3 is 15 residues long. CDR1 SGHAT and CDR2 FQNNGV come from the germline V gene. Trimming took off 3 bases at V and 0 bases at J, with 10 bases between the two ends.

The chain employs TRBV5-1 and TRBJ2-3; 9 bases agree with TRBD2. V was pared by 2 bases and J by 5 bases, with 6 bases of the junction left unmatched. Germline CDR1 reads SGHRS; CDR2 reads YFSETQ. CDR3 length equals 15 residues. The DNA of the CDR3 is TGCGCCAGCAGCTTCATAGCGGGAGAGGGAGATACGCAGTATTTT. As protein: CASSFIAGEGDTQYF.

This clone was recorded at least ten times. The chain joins TRBV6-6 to TRBJ2-1, with D perhaps assigned TRBD1 or TRBD2 (5 bases each). The CDR3 sequence is 11 residues long. V was pared by 8 bases and J by 4 bases, with 6 bases between. The V gene's germline CDR1 is MNHNY and CDR2 SVGAGI (reference sequence). The CDR3 DNA follows: TGTGCCAGCGGGGGTTACAATGAGCAGTTCTTC. Translation: CASGGYNEQFF.